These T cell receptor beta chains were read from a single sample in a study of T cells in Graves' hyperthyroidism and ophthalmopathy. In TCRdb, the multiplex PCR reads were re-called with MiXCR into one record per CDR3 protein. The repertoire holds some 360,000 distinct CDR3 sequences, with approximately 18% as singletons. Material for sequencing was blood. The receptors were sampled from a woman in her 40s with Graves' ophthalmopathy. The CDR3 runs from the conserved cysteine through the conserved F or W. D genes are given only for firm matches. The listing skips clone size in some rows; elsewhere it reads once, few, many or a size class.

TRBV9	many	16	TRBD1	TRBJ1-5	CASSLIRDRGCQPQHF	TGTGCCAGCAGCCTGATCAGGGACAGGGGGTGTCAGCCCCAGCATTTT
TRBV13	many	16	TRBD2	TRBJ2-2	CASSLPSGPNTGELFF	TGTGCCAGCAGCTTACCTAGCGGGCCGAACACCGGGGAGCTGTTTTTT
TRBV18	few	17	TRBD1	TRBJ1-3	CASSPGVQGFSGNTIYF	TGTGCCAGCTCACCGGGAGTACAGGGGTTCTCTGGAAACACCATATATTTT
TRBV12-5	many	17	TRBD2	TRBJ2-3	CASGLVLSGRSTDTQYF	TGTGCTAGTGGTTTGGTACTTAGCGGGAGAAGCACAGATACGCAGTATTTT
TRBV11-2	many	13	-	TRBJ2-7	CASSLLRGGEQYF	TGTGCCAGCAGCTTACTCAGAGGGGGCGAGCAGTACTTC
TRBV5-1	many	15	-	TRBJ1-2	CASSLIRGGGYGYTF	TGCGCCAGCAGCCTGATTCGTGGAGGGGGCTATGGCTACACCTTC
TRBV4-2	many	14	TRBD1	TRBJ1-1	CASSQAAGGFEAFF	TGTGCCAGCAGCCAAGCGGCAGGGGGGTTTGAAGCTTTCTTT
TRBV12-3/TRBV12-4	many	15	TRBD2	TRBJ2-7	CASSLARSGRGEQYF	TGTGCCAGCAGTTTAGCGCGGAGCGGGAGGGGGGAGCAGTACTTC
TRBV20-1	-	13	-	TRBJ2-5	CSATTGPQETQYF	TGCAGTGCGACCACGGGGCCCCAAGAGACCCAGTACTTC
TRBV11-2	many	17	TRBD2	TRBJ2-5	CASSLTLGLAGKETQYF	TGTGCCAGCAGCTTAACCCTCGGACTAGCGGGGAAAGAGACCCAGTACTTC
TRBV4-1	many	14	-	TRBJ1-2	CASSQDKRHYGYTF	TGCGCCAGCAGCCAAGATAAGAGACATTATGGCTACACCTTC
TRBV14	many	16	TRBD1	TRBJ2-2	CASSLTTGVRTGELFF	TGTGCCAGCAGCCTTACAACAGGGGTGAGAACCGGGGAGCTGTTTTTT
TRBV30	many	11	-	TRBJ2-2	CAWSHTGELFF	TGTGCCTGGAGCCACACCGGGGAGCTGTTTTTT
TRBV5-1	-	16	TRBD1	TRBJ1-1	CASSLEGQGALLEAFF	TGCGCCAGCAGCTTGGAAGGACAGGGGGCGCTCCTTGAAGCTTTCTTT
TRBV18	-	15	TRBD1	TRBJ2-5	CASSLADRAAETQYF	TGTGCCAGCTCACTAGCTGACAGGGCAGCGGAGACCCAGTACTTC
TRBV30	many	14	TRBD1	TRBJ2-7	CACHRGVKTYEQYF	TGTGCCTGCCACAGGGGAGTTAAAACCTACGAGCAGTACTTC
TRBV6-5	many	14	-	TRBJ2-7	CASGVQGHSYEQYF	TGTGCCAGCGGGGTGCAGGGGCACTCCTACGAGCAGTACTTC
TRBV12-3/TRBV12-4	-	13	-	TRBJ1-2	CASTPGRDYGYTF	TGTGCCAGCACCCCCGGGCGGGACTATGGCTACACCTTC
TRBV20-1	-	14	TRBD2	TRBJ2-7	CSATTSGRAREQYF	TGCAGTGCTACAACTAGCGGGAGGGCGCGTGAGCAGTACTTC
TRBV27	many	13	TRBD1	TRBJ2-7	CASRQGSVDEQYF	TGTGCCAGCCGACAGGGATCAGTGGACGAGCAGTACTTC
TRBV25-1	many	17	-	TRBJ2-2	CASSDRPREANTGELFF	TGTGCCAGCAGTGACCGTCCACGTGAAGCGAACACCGGGGAGCTGTTTTTT
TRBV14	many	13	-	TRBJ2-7	CASSQGGVYEQYF	TGTGCCAGCAGCCAAGGGGGGGTTTACGAGCAGTACTTC
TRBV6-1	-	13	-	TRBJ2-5	CASREGGGETQYF	TGTGCCAGCAGGGAGGGAGGGGGCGAGACCCAGTACTTC
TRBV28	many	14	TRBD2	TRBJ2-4	CASSPPGLEGIQYF	TGTGCCAGCAGTCCACCCGGACTAGAGGGCATTCAGTACTTC
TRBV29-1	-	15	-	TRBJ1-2	CSVADEQGLIYGYTF	TGCAGCGTAGCCGACGAACAGGGATTGATCTATGGCTACACCTTC
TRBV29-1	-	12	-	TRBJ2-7	CSVTQGRDEQYF	TGCAGCGTCACACAGGGAAGGGACGAGCAGTACTTC
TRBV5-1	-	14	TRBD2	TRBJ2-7	CASSSEAGGGEQYF	TGCGCCAGCAGCTCCGAAGCGGGAGGTGGTGAGCAGTACTTC
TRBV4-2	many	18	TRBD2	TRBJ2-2	CASSQDWLAGAGTGELFF	TGTGCCAGCAGCCAAGATTGGCTAGCGGGAGCAGGGACCGGGGAGCTGTTTTTT
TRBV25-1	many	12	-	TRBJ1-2	CASSESLGGYTF	TGTGCCAGCAGTGAAAGTCTAGGGGGCTACACCTTC
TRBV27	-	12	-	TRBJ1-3	CASSSQGNTIYF	TGTGCCAGCAGTTCTCAGGGAAACACCATATATTTT
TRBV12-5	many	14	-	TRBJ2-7	CASAPGSPPYEQYF	TGTGCTAGTGCCCCCGGGAGTCCTCCCTACGAGCAGTACTTC
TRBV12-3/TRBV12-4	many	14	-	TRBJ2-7	CASSLQPPAYEQYF	TGTGCCAGCAGTTTACAGCCCCCGGCCTACGAGCAGTACTTC
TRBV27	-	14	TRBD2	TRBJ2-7	CASSPPRTSGRMYF	TGTGCCAGCAGCCCCCCCCGGACTAGCGGGAGGATGTACTTC
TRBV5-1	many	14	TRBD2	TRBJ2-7	CASRPGLADYEQYF	TGCGCCAGCAGACCGGGACTAGCGGACTACGAGCAGTACTTC
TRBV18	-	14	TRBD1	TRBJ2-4	CASSPGTGVNIQYF	TGTGCCAGCTCACCGGGGACAGGGGTAAACATTCAGTACTTC
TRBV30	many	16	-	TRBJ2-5	CAWSVPIARREETQYF	TGTGCCTGGAGTGTACCTATTGCACGCCGGGAAGAGACCCAGTACTTC
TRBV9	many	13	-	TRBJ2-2	CASSTYGTGELFF	TGTGCCAGCAGCACCTATGGGACCGGGGAGCTGTTTTTT
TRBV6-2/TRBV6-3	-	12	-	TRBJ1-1	CASRKKGAEAFF	TGTGCCAGCAGAAAAAAGGGGGCTGAAGCTTTCTTT
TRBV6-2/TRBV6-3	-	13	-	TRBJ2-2	CASSLEETGELFF	TGTGCCAGCAGTTTAGAAGAGACCGGGGAGCTGTTTTTT
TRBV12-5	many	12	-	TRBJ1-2	CASGEFLDGYTF	TGTGCTAGTGGCGAATTTCTTGATGGCTACACCTTC
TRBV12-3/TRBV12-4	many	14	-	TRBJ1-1	CASSKSVGNAEAFF	TGTGCCAGCAGCAAATCGGTGGGGAACGCTGAAGCTTTCTTT